Reported below is one TCR beta chain. This clone was recorded many times. What antigen it recognizes has not been identified. Base qualities are not recorded, but no much larger clone differs from it by a single base. TCR CDR3 regions were amplified from genomic DNA by multiplex PCR using the deep immunoSEQ assay. Genomic DNA extracted from each cell subset was distributed evenly over all wells of several immunoSEQ 96-well plates, and each plate served as one replicate. For unsorted PBMC, around 0.3 ug genomic DNA, equal to approximately 30,000 T cell genomes, was loaded into each replicate PCR. Ten immunoSEQ deep assay plates were used to sequence unsorted PBMC genomic DNA. Purified libraries were quantified with a Qubit 3.0 fluorometer, sized on a Bioanalyzer 2100, and re-quantified with the KAPA Library Quantification kit. A separate single-read 150-cycle Illumina NextSeq 550 flow cell was used to sequence each immunoSEQ 96-well plate. As for the original processing: Because the immunoSEQ output held only junctional sequences and lacked quality scores, the filtering could not match the filtering applied to full-length reads. To assign V/J genes and CDR3, sequences were annotated against IMGT germline references using PyIR, a Python wrapper for IgBLAST v1.9. Reads were removed for weak V/J assignments (E-value above 1e-6), missing CDR3, stop codons, out-of-frame junctions, or ambiguous translated residues. A V3J clonotype was defined by an identical inferred V gene, J gene, and CDR3 amino acid sequence. To compute the percentage overlap between repertoires, the number of shared unique clonotypes was divided by the size of the smaller repertoire. Richness of each repertoire was evaluated using RTK rarefaction, the Chao1 estimator, and Recon v2.1 estimates of unobserved clonotypes. In its TCRdb copy, this immuneACCESS table keeps in-frame sequences only and misses some clones. Where compared with another copy, unresolved V genes explain less than half of these, and the others have no known cause. V and J calls and clone size come straight from that table; D and trimming were deduced from the DNA. The sample table holds fewer than 650,000 clones, of which around 80% were seen once. The leading ten clones occupy 12% of the sample.

This record belongs to a study of shared clonotypes between healthy human individuals (dated by TCRdb to about 2020). Looking at the study overall: Two women and a few men aged 18 to 49 years were included in the cohort. Blood TCR repertoires of five healthy adults were deeply sequenced to estimate repertoire size and the extent of clonotype sharing between individuals. Leukapheresis yielded between about 0.9 and 10 billion PBMCs per donor. To increase sequencing depth and limit assay-specific biases, TCR repertoire library preparation and sequencing were carried out by different laboratories using diverse techniques. Study-wide conclusions, independent of this receptor: Sampling was restricted to blood, and TCR repertoires in tissues likely differ from the TCR repertoires found in blood. Pairwise subsampling indicated that sequencing depth was expected to affect the degree of clonotype sharing among donors. Because the study included only a small number of donors, the genetic and exposure-history diversity represented was limited.

The donors were healthy, HIV-negative adults who had no recently reported acute infections or vaccinations. Every donor was a Caucasian adult residing in Nashville, Tennessee, USA. For unsorted samples, some 100 million PBMCs were counted, and genomic DNA was extracted using the QIAamp DNA Blood Mini kit. Blood was collected by leukapheresis, and PBMCs were isolated by Ficoll-Histopaque density gradient centrifugation and then cryopreserved in liquid nitrogen vapor phase. From the germline V gene, CDR1 is MDHEN and CDR2 is SYDVKM. V is reduced by 7 bases and J by 7 bases, leaving a spacing of 22 bases between them. The CDR3 measures 15 amino acids from cysteine to phenylalanine. Just the 45-base CDR3 DNA is kept, in frame starting at base 1.

Sequencing input: PBMCs. The rearranged segments are TRBV28 and TRBJ2-5; a weak D assignment points to TRBD1 (5 bases agree). The receptor comes from a woman aged 40 to 55 in good health. Some clones in this sample may be carry-over from other donors' samples. The CDR3 has the sequence CASKLRGGPGRTQYF. The nucleotide sequence is given as TGTGCCAGCAAATTAAGGGGTGGGCCCGGGCGGACCCAGTACTTC.